Each of the 5 T cell receptor beta chains below was sequenced from the same sample in a study of OX40 agonist ivuxolimab in advanced cancers. Clones were sequenced by immunoSEQ multiplex PCR, and TCRdb holds only the in-frame ones, with some missing. Here the sample spans some 58,000 clones, 85% to 90% being singletons. Here the sequenced sample was CD4+ or CD8+ T cells sorted from blood, taken in a trial of the OX40 agonist ivuxolimab. Source of these receptors: an adult with an advanced solid tumor such as melanoma, head and neck, liver or kidney cancer.

V and J are TRBV5-1 and TRBJ1-2, with a possible D match to TRBD1 (5 bases). The CDR3 extends over 15 amino acids. Trimming removed 0 bases from V and 4 bases from J, with 13 bases in between. Germline CDR1 SGHRS, CDR2 YFSETQ. This CDR3 reads CASSLDTSGGYGYTF. The CDR3 nucleotides are TGCGCCAGCAGCTTGGATACTAGTGGGGGCTATGGCTACACCTTC.

CDR3 residues: CASWGNTEAFF. The CDR3 DNA is TGTGCCAGCTGGGGGAACACTGAAGCTTTCTTT. The chain combines TRBV28 with TRBJ1-1; unclear D gene. The CDR3 sequence is 11 residues long. From germline, CDR1 is MDHEN and CDR2 SYDVKM. V was clipped by 8 bases and J by 1 base, with 5 bases between them.

V is TRBV5-1 and J is TRBJ1-5; maybe TRBD1 (6 bases). This CDR3 is built from 15 residues. CDR1 is SGHRS and CDR2 is YFSETQ in the germline V gene. V lost 1 base to trimming and J lost 4 bases, with 12 bases between them. The CDR3 sequence is CASSLLPGDNQPQHF. The CDR3 DNA sequence: TGCGCCAGCAGCTTGTTGCCAGGGGATAATCAGCCCCAGCATTTT.

The chain combines TRBV5-1 with TRBJ2-3; 10 nucleotides match TRBD2. Trimming took 8 bases from V and 5 from J; bases not matched to a gene: 17. There are 17 residues in the CDR3. Germline V gene data show CDR1 as SGHRS and CDR2 as YFSETQ. This chain's CDR3 is CARQGPQREGREDTQYF. The CDR3 coding sequence is TGCGCCAGACAGGGGCCACAGCGGGAGGGCCGCGAAGATACGCAGTATTTT.

This clone was observed a handful of times. The chain combines TRBV25-1 with TRBJ1-3; maybe TRBD1 (5 bases). The CDR3 runs 13 residues. Deletions cut 10 bases from V and 0 bases from J, with 10 bases between. Per the germline V gene, CDR1 is MGHDK and CDR2 is SYGVNS. The CDR3 spells CATRQPSGNTIYF. Written as DNA, the CDR3 is TGTGCCACCCGACAGCCCTCTGGAAACACCATATATTTT.